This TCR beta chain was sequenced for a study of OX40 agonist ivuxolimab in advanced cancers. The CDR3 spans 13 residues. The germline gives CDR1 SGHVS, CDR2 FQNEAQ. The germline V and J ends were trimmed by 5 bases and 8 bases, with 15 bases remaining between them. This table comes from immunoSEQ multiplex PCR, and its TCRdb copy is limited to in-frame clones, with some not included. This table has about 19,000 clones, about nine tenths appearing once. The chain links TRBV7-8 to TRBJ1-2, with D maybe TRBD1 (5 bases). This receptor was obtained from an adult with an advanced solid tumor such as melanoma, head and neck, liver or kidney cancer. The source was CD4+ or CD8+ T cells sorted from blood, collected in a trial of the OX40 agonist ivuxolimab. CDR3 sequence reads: CASSPSPGKGYTF. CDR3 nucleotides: TGTGCCAGCAGCCCAAGTCCAGGGAAAGGCTACACCTTC.